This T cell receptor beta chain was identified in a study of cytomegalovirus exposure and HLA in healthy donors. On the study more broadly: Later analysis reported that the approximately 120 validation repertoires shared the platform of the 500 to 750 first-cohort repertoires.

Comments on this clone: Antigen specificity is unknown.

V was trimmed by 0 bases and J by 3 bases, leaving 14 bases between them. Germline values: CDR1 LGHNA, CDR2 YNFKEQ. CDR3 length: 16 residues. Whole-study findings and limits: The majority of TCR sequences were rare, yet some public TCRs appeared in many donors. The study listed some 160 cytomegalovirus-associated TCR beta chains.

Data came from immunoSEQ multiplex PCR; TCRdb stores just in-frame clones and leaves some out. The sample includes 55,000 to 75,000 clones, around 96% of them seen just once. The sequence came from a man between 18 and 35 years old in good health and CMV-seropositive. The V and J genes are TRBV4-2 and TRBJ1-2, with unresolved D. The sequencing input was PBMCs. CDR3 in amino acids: CASSQDLIVVYYGYTF. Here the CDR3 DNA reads TGTGCCAGCAGCCAAGATCTAATAGTCGTTTACTATGGCTACACCTTC.